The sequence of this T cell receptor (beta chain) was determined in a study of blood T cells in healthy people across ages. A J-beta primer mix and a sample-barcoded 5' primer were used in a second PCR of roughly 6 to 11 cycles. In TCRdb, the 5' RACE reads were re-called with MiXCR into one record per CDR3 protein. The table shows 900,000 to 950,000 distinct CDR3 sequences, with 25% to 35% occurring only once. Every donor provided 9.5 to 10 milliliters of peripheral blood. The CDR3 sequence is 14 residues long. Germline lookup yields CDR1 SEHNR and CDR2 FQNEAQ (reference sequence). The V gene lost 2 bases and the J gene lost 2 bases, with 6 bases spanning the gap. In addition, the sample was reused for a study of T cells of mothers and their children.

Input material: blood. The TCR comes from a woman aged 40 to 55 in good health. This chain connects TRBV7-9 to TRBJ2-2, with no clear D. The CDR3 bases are TGTGCCAGCAGCTTAAAGGGAAACACCGGGGAGCTGTTTTTT. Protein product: CASSLKGNTGELFF.